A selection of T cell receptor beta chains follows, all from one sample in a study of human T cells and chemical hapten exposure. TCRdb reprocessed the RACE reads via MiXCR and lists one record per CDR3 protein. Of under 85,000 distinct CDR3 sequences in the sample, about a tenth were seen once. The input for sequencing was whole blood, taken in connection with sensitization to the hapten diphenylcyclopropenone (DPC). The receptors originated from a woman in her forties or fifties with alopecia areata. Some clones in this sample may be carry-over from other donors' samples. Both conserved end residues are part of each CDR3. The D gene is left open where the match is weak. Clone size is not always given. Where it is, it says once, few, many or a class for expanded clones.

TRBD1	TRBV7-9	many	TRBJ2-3	CASSMDRLTDTQYF	TGTGCCAGCAGCATGGACAGGTTAACAGATACGCAGTATTTT
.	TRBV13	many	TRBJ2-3	CASSFTDTQYF	TGTGCCAGCAGCTTCACAGATACGCAGTATTTT
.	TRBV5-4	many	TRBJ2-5	CASSRNRGGSETQYF	TGTGCCAGCAGCCGTAACAGGGGGGGATCAGAGACCCAGTACTTC
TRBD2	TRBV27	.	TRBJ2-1	CASSLSRDSGRSHEQFF	TGTGCCAGCAGTTTATCGCGTGATAGCGGGAGGTCCCATGAGCAGTTCTTC
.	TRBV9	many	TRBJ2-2	CASSLTYRFYGELFF	TGTGCCAGCAGCCTTACGTACAGGTTCTACGGGGAGCTGTTTTTT
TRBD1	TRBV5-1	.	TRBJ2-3	CASSLTGGATDTQYF	TGCGCCAGCAGCTTGACAGGGGGTGCGACAGATACGCAGTATTTT
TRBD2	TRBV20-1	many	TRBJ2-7	CSAAPLAGGAEQYF	TGCAGTGCTGCTCCCTTAGCGGGAGGGGCCGAGCAGTACTTC
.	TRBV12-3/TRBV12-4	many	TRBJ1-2	CASTPGGSFNGYTF	TGTGCCAGCACCCCGGGAGGATCATTCAATGGCTACACCTTC
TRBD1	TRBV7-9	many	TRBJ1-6	CASSFKGANSPLHF	TGTGCCAGCAGCTTTAAGGGGGCGAATTCACCCCTCCACTTT
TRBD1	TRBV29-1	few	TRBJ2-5	CSVGPDREETQYF	TGCAGCGTTGGGCCAGACAGGGAAGAGACCCAGTACTTC
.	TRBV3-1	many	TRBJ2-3	CASSQWRFFTDTQYF	TGTGCCAGCAGCCAGTGGCGTTTTTTCACAGATACGCAGTATTTT
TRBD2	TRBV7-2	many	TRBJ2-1	CASSLDSGRNDEQFF	TGTGCCAGCAGCTTAGATAGCGGGAGAAACGATGAGCAGTTCTTC
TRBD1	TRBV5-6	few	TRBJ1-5	CASSTLTGAGNQPQHF	TGTGCCAGCAGCACCCTTACAGGGGCGGGAAATCAGCCCCAGCATTTT
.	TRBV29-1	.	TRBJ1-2	CSVEWDTNYGYTF	TGCAGCGTTGAGTGGGACACCAACTATGGCTACACCTTC
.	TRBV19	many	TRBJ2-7	CASTDRGSSYEQYF	TGTGCCAGTACCGACAGAGGAAGCTCCTACGAGCAGTACTTC
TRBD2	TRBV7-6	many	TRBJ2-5	CASSRGLESSQETQYF	TGTGCCAGCAGCCGGGGACTAGAGTCATCTCAAGAGACCCAGTACTTC
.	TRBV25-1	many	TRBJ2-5	CASSRGAQETQYF	TGTGCCAGCAGCAGGGGGGCACAAGAGACCCAGTACTTC